This passage covers 4 T cell receptor beta chains from one sample sequenced in a study of T cells in Graves' hyperthyroidism and ophthalmopathy (dated by TCRdb to the late 2010s). The protocol used for the library was multiplex PCR. TCRdb names Illumina HiSeq 2000 as the instrument used. TCR beta CDR3 regions were amplified from RNA transcripts. The first round of RT-PCR for the TCR CDR3 was performed with the HTBI primer set and the Qiagen OneStep RT-PCR kit. In TCRdb, the public reads were trimmed at Q25 with fastp and aligned with MiXCR, with productive beta chains retained. Each CDR3 protein gets just one entry, which takes the most common genes and DNA from the rows behind it. This sample has about 350,000 distinct CDR3 sequences in its table, and more than 11% of those were observed once. Jointly, the top ten make up 20% to 25% of the sample. What was sequenced was blood. Receptor source: a woman under 40 with Graves' hyperthyroidism.

This clonotype has at least ten counts. The rearrangement uses TRBV30 and TRBJ2-2, with no clear D. Trimming removed 3 bases from V and 1 base from J, with 9 bases in between. Germline loops: CDR1 GTSNPN, CDR2 SVGIG (reference sequence). The CDR3 length is 14 residues. The CDR3: CAWRVKGNTGELFF. CDR3 in DNA: TGTGCCTGGAGGGTTAAGGGGAACACCGGGGAGCTGTTTTTT.

The V call is TRBV27, the J call TRBJ1-6; weak D call: TRBD1 (5 bases). This CDR3 comprises 14 residues. CDR1 MNHEY and CDR2 SMNVEV come from the germline V gene (reference sequence). Trimming shortened V by 3 bases and J by 8 bases, and 11 bases separated the two germline ends. The CDR3 nucleotides read TGTGCCAGCAGTTTTTACAGGAAAGATTCACCCCTCCACTTT. Its protein product is CASSFYRKDSPLHF.

The sample holds many counts of this clonotype. CDR3 DNA sequence: TGCAGTGCCAAAAATCCGGGACAGGGGCCCGCTGAGACCCAGTACTTC. Translating it yields CSAKNPGQGPAETQYF. The chain joins TRBV20-1 to TRBJ2-5; 10 bases align to TRBD1. With 6 bases clipped from V and 5 bases from J, the junction kept 15 bases outside the gene matches. Germline assignment: CDR1 DFQATT and CDR2 SNEGSKA (reference sequence). The CDR3 has 16 residues.

This clonotype was recorded many times. The chain has TRBV2 and TRBJ2-7, with 14 bases fitting TRBD2. This CDR3 region has 14 residues. V was clipped by 5 bases and J by 5 bases; unmatched bases: 2. The V gene's germline CDR1 is SNHLY and CDR2 FYNNEI. The CDR3 loop reads CASSPGLAGDEQYF. In nucleotides, the CDR3 is TGTGCCAGCAGTCCGGGACTAGCGGGAGACGAGCAGTACTTC.